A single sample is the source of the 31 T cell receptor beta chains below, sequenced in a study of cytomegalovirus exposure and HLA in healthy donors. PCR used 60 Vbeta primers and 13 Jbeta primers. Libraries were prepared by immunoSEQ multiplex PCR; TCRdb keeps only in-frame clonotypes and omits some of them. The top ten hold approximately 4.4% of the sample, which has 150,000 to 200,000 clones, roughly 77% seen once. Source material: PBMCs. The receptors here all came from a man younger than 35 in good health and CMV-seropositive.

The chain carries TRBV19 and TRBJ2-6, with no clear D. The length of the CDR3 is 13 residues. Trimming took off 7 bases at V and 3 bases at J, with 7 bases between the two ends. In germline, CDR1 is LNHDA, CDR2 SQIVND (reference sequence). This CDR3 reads CASMRSGANVLTF. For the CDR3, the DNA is TGTGCCAGTATGCGTAGTGGGGCCAACGTCCTGACTTTC.

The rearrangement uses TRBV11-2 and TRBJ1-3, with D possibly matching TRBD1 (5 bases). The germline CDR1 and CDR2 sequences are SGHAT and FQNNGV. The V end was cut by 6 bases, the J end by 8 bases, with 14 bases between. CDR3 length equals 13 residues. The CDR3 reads CASSLTGGDTIYF. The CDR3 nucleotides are TGTGCCAGCAGTCTCACGGGGGGGGACACCATATATTTT.

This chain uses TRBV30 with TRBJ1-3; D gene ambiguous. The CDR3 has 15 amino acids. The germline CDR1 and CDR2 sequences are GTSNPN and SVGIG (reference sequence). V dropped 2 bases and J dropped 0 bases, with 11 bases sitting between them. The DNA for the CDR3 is TGTGCCTGGAGTCTAGGCACCCTCTCTGGAAACACCATATATTTT. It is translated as CAWSLGTLSGNTIYF.

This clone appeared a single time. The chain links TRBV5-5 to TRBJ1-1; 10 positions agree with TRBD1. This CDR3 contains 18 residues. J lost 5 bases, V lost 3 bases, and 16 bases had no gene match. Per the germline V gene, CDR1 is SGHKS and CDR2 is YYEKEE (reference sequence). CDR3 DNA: TGTGCCAGCAGCTGGGAGGCTGGGACAGGGGTAGTTAGGACTGAAGCTTTCTTT. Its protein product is CASSWEAGTGVVRTEAFF.

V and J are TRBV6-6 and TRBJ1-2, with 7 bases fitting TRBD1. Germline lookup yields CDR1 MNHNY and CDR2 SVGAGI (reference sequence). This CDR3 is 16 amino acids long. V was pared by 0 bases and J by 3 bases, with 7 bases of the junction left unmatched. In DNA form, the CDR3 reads TGTGCCAGCAGTTACTCGTCCAGGGGGAAAGACTATGGCTACACCTTC. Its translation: CASSYSSRGKDYGYTF.

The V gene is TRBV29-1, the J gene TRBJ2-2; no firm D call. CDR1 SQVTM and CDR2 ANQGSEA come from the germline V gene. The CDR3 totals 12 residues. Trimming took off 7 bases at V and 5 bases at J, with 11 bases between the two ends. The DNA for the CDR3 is TGCAGCGCCCGGCCGGGTACCGGGGAGCTGTTTTTT. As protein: CSARPGTGELFF.

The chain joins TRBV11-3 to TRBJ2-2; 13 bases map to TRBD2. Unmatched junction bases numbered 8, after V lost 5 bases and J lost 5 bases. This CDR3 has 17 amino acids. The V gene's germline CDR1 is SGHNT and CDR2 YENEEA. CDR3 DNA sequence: TGTGCCAGCAGCCCTTCCGGGACTAGCGGGGTTACCGGGGAGCTGTTTTTT. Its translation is CASSPSGTSGVTGELFF.

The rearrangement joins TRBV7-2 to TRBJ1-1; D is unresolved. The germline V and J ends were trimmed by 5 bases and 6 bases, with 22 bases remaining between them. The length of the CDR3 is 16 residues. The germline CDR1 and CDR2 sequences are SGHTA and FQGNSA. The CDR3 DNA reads TGTGCCAGCAGCCCCTCTTGGCCTGCCCGGGAAGCTGAAGCTTTCTTT. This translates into CASSPSWPAREAEAFF.

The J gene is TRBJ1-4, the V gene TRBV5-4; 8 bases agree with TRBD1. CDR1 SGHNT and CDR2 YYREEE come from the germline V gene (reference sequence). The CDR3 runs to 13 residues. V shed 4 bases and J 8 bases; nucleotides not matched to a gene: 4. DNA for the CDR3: TGTGCCAGCAGCACCGGGACAGGAGAAAAACTGTTTTTT. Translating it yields CASSTGTGEKLFF.

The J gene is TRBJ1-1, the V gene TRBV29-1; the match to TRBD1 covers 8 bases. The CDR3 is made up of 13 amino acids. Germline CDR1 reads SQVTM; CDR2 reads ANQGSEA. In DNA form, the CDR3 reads TGCAGTGTCGTAGGACAGGGGAACACTGAAGCTTTCTTT. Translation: CSVVGQGNTEAFF.

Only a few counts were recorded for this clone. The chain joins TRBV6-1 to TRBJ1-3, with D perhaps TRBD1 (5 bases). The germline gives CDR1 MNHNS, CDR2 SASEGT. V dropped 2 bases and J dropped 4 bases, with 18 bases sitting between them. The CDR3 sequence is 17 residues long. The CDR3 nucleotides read TGTGCCAGCAGTGAAATGAGGACCTCAGGGTACGGAAACACCATATATTTT. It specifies CASSEMRTSGYGNTIYF.

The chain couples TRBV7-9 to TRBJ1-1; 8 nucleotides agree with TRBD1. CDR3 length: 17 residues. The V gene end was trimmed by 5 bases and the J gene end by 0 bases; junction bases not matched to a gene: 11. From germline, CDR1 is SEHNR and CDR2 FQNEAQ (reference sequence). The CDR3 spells CASSPWTGPTMNTEAFF. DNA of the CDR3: TGTGCCAGCAGCCCGTGGACAGGGCCCACAATGAACACTGAAGCTTTCTTT.

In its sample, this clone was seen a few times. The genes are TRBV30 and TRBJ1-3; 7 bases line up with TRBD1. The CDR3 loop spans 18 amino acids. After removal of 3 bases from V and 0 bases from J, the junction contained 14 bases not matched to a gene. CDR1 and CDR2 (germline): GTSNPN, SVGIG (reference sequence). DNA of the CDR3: TGTGCCTGGAGGGTCCCGGGACAGCCTGCAAGCTCTGGAAACACCATATATTTT. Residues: CAWRVPGQPASSGNTIYF.

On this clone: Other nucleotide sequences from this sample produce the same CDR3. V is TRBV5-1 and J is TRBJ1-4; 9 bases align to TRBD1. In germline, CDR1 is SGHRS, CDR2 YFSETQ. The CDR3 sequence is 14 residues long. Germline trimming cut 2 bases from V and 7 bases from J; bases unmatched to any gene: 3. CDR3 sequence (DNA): TGCGCCAGCAGCTTCGGACAGGGGCGTGAAAAACTGTTTTTT. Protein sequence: CASSFGQGREKLFF.

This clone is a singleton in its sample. The CDR3 nucleotides are TGTGCCAGCAGCCCCGTTAGAAGGACAGACCTGGACACTGAAGCTTTCTTT. This gives the protein CASSPVRRTDLDTEAFF. V and J are TRBV11-3 and TRBJ1-1, with D possibly being TRBD1 (6 bases). V was trimmed by 5 bases and J by 3 bases, leaving 22 bases between them. Germline loops: CDR1 SGHNT, CDR2 YENEEA. The CDR3 extends over 17 amino acids.

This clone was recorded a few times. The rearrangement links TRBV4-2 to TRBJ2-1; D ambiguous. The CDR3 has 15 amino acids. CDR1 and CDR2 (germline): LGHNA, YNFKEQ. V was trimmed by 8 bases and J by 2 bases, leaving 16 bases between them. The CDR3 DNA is TGTGCCAGCGGCCCCAACTATACCACCTACAATGAGCAGTTCTTC. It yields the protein CASGPNYTTYNEQFF.

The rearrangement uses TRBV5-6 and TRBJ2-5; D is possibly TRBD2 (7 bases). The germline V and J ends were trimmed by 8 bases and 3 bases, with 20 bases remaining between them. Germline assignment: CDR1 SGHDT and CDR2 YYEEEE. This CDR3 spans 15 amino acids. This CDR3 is CASNLLGGEKETQYF. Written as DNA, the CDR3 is TGTGCCAGTAACTTACTAGGGGGGGAGAAAGAGACCCAGTACTTC.

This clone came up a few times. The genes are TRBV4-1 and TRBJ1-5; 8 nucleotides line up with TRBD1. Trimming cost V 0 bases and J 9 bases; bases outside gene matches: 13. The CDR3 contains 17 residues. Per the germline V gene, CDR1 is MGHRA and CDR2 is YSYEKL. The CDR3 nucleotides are TGCGCCAGCAGCCAAGAGACGCGGACAGGGACTCTTCGGCCCCAGCATTTT. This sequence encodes CASSQETRTGTLRPQHF.

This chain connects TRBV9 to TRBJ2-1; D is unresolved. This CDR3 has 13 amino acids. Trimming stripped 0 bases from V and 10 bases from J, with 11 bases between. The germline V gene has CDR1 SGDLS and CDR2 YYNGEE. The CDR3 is CASSVGAPAEQFF. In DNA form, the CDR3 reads TGTGCCAGCAGCGTAGGAGCCCCCGCGGAGCAGTTCTTC.

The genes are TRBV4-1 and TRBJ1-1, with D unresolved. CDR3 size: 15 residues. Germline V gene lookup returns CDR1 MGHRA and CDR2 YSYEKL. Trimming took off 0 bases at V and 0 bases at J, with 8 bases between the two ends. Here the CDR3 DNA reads TGCGCCAGCAGCCAAGACCAGTCATTGAACACTGAAGCTTTCTTT. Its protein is CASSQDQSLNTEAFF.

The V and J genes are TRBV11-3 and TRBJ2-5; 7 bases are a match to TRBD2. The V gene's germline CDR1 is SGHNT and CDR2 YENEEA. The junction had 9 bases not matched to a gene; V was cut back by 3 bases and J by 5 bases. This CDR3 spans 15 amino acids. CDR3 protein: CASSFSSGAGETQYF. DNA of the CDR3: TGTGCCAGCAGCTTTTCTAGCGGAGCCGGGGAGACCCAGTACTTC.

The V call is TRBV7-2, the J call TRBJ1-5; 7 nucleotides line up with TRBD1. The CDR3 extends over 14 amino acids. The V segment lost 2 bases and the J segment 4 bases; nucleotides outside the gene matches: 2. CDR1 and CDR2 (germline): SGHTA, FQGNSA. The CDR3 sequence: CASSLFRGNQPQHF. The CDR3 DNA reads TGTGCCAGCAGCTTATTCAGGGGGAATCAGCCCCAGCATTTT.

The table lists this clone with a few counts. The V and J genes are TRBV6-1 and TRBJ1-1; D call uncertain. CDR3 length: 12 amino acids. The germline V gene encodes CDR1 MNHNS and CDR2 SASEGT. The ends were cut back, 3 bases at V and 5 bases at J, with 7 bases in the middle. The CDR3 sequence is CASSDRLTEAFF. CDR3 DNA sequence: TGTGCCAGCAGTGACAGGTTGACTGAAGCTTTCTTT.

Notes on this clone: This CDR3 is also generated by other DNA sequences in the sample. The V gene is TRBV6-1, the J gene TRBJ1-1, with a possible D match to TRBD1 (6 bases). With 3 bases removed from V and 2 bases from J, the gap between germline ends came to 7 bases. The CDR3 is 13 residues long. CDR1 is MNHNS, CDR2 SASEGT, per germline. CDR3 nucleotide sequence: TGTGCCAGCAGTGACAGGGGTAACACTGAAGCTTTCTTT. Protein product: CASSDRGNTEAFF.

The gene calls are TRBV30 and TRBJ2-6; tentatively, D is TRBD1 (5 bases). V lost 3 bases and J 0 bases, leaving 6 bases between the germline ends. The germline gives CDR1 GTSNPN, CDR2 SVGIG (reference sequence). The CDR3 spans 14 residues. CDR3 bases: TGTGCCTGGAGAAGGGGCTCTGGGGCCAACGTCCTGACTTTC. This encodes CAWRRGSGANVLTF.

Here the CDR3 DNA reads TGTGCCAGCAGCGTAGGGAAAGGGAGTGAAAAACTGTTTTTT. Protein sequence: CASSVGKGSEKLFF. J is TRBJ1-4 and V is TRBV9; the D is unclear. CDR3 length equals 14 residues. V lost 0 bases and J lost 7, with 10 bases in between. The V gene's germline CDR1 is SGDLS and CDR2 YYNGEE.

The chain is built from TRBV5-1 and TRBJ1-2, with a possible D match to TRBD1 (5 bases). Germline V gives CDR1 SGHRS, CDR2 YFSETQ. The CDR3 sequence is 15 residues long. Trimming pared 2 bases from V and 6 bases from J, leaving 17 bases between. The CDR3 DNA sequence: TGCGCCAGCAGCTTTGCTTGGGGGGTATCGGATGGCTACACCTTC. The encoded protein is CASSFAWGVSDGYTF.

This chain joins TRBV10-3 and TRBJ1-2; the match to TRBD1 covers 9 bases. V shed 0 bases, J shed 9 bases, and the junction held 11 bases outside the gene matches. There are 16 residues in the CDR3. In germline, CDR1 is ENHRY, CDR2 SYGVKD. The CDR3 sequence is CAISESPFGTGFSYTF. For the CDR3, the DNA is TGTGCCATCAGTGAGTCGCCGTTTGGGACAGGGTTTAGCTACACCTTC.

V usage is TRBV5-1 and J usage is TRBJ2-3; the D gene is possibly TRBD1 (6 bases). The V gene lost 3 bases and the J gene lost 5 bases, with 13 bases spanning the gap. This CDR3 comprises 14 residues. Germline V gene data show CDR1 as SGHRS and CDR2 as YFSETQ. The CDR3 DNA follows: TGCGCCAGCAGCTCCACAGCAGGGGAAGATACGCAGTATTTT. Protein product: CASSSTAGEDTQYF.

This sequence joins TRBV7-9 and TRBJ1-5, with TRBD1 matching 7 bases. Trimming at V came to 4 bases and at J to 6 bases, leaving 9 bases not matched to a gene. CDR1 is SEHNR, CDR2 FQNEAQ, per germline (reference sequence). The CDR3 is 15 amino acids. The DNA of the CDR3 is TGTGCCAGCAGCTCTTCCGGGACAGCCAGTCAGCCCCAGCATTTT. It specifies CASSSSGTASQPQHF.

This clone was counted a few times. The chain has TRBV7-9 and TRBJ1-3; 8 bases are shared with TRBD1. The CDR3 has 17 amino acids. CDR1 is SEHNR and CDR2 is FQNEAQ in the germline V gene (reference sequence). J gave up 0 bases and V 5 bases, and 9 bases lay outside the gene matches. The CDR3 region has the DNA TGTGCCAGCAGCGCCGGACAGGGATTGGGCTCTGGAAACACCATATATTTT. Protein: CASSAGQGLGSGNTIYF.